These 28 T cell receptor beta chains came from one sample sequenced in a study of blood T cells in healthy people across ages. Combining a sample-barcoded 5' primer with a J-beta primer mix, a second PCR ran for roughly 7 to 11 cycles. TCRdb reprocessed the 5' RACE reads via MiXCR and lists one record per CDR3 protein. The sample consists of about a million distinct CDR3 sequences, under 40% of them appearing once. Sequenced material: blood. All receptors come from a man aged 18-30 years in good health.

The chain couples TRBV4-3 to TRBJ2-1; 7 bases line up with TRBD2. The germline V gene has CDR1 LGHNA and CDR2 YSLEER. This CDR3 spans 16 amino acids. With 0 bases clipped from V and 4 bases from J, the junction kept 6 bases outside the gene matches. DNA of the CDR3: TGCGCCAGCAGCCAAGAGGTGACGGGAGGTTACAATGAGCAGTTCTTC. Protein sequence: CASSQEVTGGYNEQFF.

The J gene is TRBJ2-1, the V gene TRBV20-1, with D possibly matching TRBD2 (6 bases). From germline, CDR1 is DFQATT and CDR2 SNEGSKA (reference sequence). Trimming left V 2 bases short and J 0 bases short, with 8 bases between. The CDR3 sequence is 14 residues long. CDR3 sequence: CSARSSASYNEQFF. The CDR3 DNA reads as TGCAGTGCTAGATCTAGCGCCTCCTACAATGAGCAGTTCTTC.

A few counts support this clonotype. The rearrangement links TRBV20-1 to TRBJ2-1, with D tentatively TRBD1 (6 bases). The V gene lost 8 bases and the J gene lost 2 bases, with 13 bases spanning the gap. This CDR3 has 13 residues. Germline CDR1 DFQATT, CDR2 SNEGSKA (reference sequence). The chain's CDR3 is CSPQGRTYNEQFF. The CDR3 DNA sequence: TGCAGTCCCCAGGGGCGGACCTACAATGAGCAGTTCTTC.

This clonotype was counted a few times. The CDR3: CASSLKGPMEKLFF. The CDR3 nucleotides are TGTGCCAGCAGCTTAAAGGGACCAATGGAAAAACTGTTTTTT. The chain couples TRBV7-9 to TRBJ1-4; D is perhaps TRBD1 (5 bases). CDR1 SEHNR and CDR2 FQNEAQ come from the germline V gene (reference sequence). The V end was cut by 2 bases, the J end by 8 bases, with 12 bases between. This CDR3 contains 14 residues.

V is TRBV19 and J is TRBJ1-2; D gene unclear. V was trimmed by 10 bases and J by 6 bases, leaving 12 bases between them. The germline V gene has CDR1 LNHDA and CDR2 SQIVND (reference sequence). There are 11 residues in the CDR3. DNA for the CDR3: TGTGCCATAGGAAGGGAGGATGGCTACACCTTC. Its protein product is CAIGREDGYTF. The full variable domain, its missing parts supplied by reference TRBV19 and TRBJ1-2, is DGGITQSPKYLFRKEGQNVTLSCEQNLNHDAMYWYRQDPGQGLRLIYYSQIVNDFQKGDIAEGYSVSREKKESFPLTVTSAQKNPTAFYLCAIGREDGYTFGSGTRLTVV.

This chain connects TRBV7-2 to TRBJ1-5; D uncertain. The CDR3 has 15 residues. V was cut by 1 base and J by 8 bases, with 15 bases left in between. Germline CDR1 reads SGHTA; CDR2 reads FQGNSA. CDR3 protein: CASSLGLNPGEPQHF. As DNA, the CDR3 is TGTGCCAGCAGCTTAGGACTGAACCCTGGGGAGCCCCAGCATTTT.

At least ten counts were recorded for this clonotype. This chain joins TRBV29-1 and TRBJ1-1, with a weak D call TRBD1 (5 bases). The V and J ends lost 7 bases and 3 bases respectively, with 9 bases between them. The CDR3 covers 11 residues. From germline, CDR1 is SQVTM and CDR2 ANQGSEA. As DNA, the CDR3 is TGCAGCGCCGTGGGGGACACTGAAGCTTTCTTT. Translation: CSAVGDTEAFF.

This clonotype was counted a few times. In DNA, the CDR3 is TGTGCCAGCACTTCGGGACGGGATAATTCACCCCTCCACTTT. Translation gives CASTSGRDNSPLHF. The gene calls are TRBV28 and TRBJ1-6, with TRBD1 as a possible D gene (5 bases). There are 14 residues in the CDR3. Between the trimmed V and J ends, which lost 7 bases and 5 bases, there was a span of 12 bases. In germline, CDR1 is MDHEN, CDR2 SYDVKM.

There are a few counts of this clonotype. The chain combines TRBV7-2 with TRBJ1-6; a possible D gene is TRBD1 (5 bases). Germline assignment: CDR1 SGHTA and CDR2 FQGNSA. V shed 9 bases and J shed 9 bases, with 18 bases lying between them. There are 14 residues in the CDR3. The CDR3 is CASSRDGRVSPLHF. CDR3 DNA sequence: TGTGCCAGTAGCCGGGACGGGAGAGTTTCACCCCTCCACTTT.

The chain is built from TRBV10-3 and TRBJ2-7; D gene ambiguous. The CDR3 has 17 amino acids. Trimming stripped 4 bases from V and 7 bases from J, with 26 bases between. Germline CDR1 and CDR2: ENHRY and SYGVKD. Here the CDR3 reads CAISAWSTAQSSWEQYF. CDR3 DNA: TGTGCCATCAGTGCGTGGTCGACGGCCCAGTCCTCTTGGGAGCAGTACTTC.

The chain is built from TRBV5-1 and TRBJ2-5; TRBD1 aligns across 9 bases. Trimming at V came to 4 bases and at J to 13 bases, leaving 17 bases not matched to a gene. Germline V lookup: CDR1 SGHRS, CDR2 YFSETQ. This CDR3 spans 15 amino acids. CDR3 in amino acids: CASSHPGQGINERYF. The CDR3 coding sequence is TGCGCCAGCAGCCACCCAGGACAGGGGATCAATGAGCGGTACTTC.

The rearrangement joins TRBV12-3 or TRBV12-4 to TRBJ1-1; possibly TRBD1 for D (5 bases). The ends were cut back, 2 bases at V and 11 bases at J, with 12 bases in the middle. The CDR3 covers 12 residues. The CDR3 region is CASSLSGAGAFF. The CDR3 coding sequence is TGTGCCAGCAGTTTATCGGGAGCAGGGGCTTTCTTT.

This clonotype occurred a few times. CDR3: CASSDERGGSTQYF. The CDR3 DNA follows: TGTGCCAGCAGTGACGAGCGGGGAGGGAGTACGCAGTATTTT. The chain joins TRBV2 to TRBJ2-3; 7 positions agree with TRBD2. The CDR3 consists of 14 residues. The V gene end was trimmed by 3 bases and the J gene end by 8 bases; junction bases not matched to a gene: 8. Germline V gene sequence: CDR1 SNHLY, CDR2 FYNNEI.

A few counts support this clonotype. V usage is TRBV20-1 and J usage is TRBJ2-7; 11 bases line up with TRBD2. The CDR3 has 16 residues. After removal of 2 bases from V and 7 bases from J, the junction contained 13 bases not matched to a gene. Germline lookup yields CDR1 DFQATT and CDR2 SNEGSKA (reference sequence). The CDR3 DNA sequence: TGCAGTGCTAGACCACTAGCGGGGGATTGGGGCAATGAGCAGTACTTC. As protein: CSARPLAGDWGNEQYF.

This clonotype was seen a few times. The J gene is TRBJ2-1, the V gene TRBV5-1; D is uncertain. The length of the CDR3 is 15 residues. V lost 6 bases, J lost 9 bases, and 22 bases lay in between. Looked up from germline, CDR1 is SGHRS and CDR2 is YFSETQ. The DNA for the CDR3 is TGCGCCAGCATCGAAGAACCGGGCCTTACGGGTGAGCAGTTCTTC. Protein sequence: CASIEEPGLTGEQFF.

The V call is TRBV5-6, the J call TRBJ2-3; D possibly corresponds to TRBD2 (6 bases). Per germline, CDR1 SGHDT and CDR2 YYEEEE. The ends were cut back, 4 bases at V and 7 bases at J, with 31 bases in the middle. The CDR3 is made up of 19 amino acids. CDR3 protein: CASSPPGLRTRTQHNTQYF. The CDR3 coding sequence is TGTGCCAGCAGCCCACCGGGACTCCGAACCCGAACCCAACATAATACGCAGTATTTT.

This clonotype was seen a handful of times. The CDR3 DNA is TGTGCCAGCAGCGGCTACACTAGCCTGCAAGAGACCCAGTACTTC. Translated: CASSGYTSLQETQYF. The V and J genes are TRBV7-2 and TRBJ2-5; TRBD2 might be the D (6 bases). Trimming left V 5 bases short and J 2 bases short, with 15 bases between. In germline, CDR1 is SGHTA, CDR2 FQGNSA. This CDR3 has 15 residues.

The chain is built from TRBV6-5 and TRBJ2-1; the match to TRBD2 covers 12 bases. TRBJ2-7 explains the end of the DNA better; the J call may be wrong. The CDR3 consists of 17 residues. CDR1 and CDR2 from the germline V gene are MNHEY and SVGAGI. The CDR3 is CASSSRTSGASYNEQYF. CDR3 in DNA: TGTGCCAGCAGTTCGCGGACTAGCGGGGCCTCCTACAATGAGCAGTACTTC.

In this sample, this clonotype turned up a few times. The V gene is TRBV7-7, the J gene TRBJ2-1; TRBD2 might be the D (5 bases). V was clipped by 5 bases and J by 7 bases, with 18 bases between them. There are 15 residues in the CDR3. Germline loops: CDR1 SSHAT, CDR2 FNYEAQ (reference sequence). This chain's CDR3 is CASSVGAGSQNEQFF. For the CDR3, the DNA is TGTGCCAGCAGCGTGGGAGCCGGGTCTCAGAATGAGCAGTTCTTC.

This clonotype was observed a few times. The V and J genes are TRBV6-5 and TRBJ1-2, with TRBD1 as a possible D gene (5 bases). Germline V gene lookup returns CDR1 MNHEY and CDR2 SVGAGI. The CDR3 is 14 residues long. The germline V and J ends were trimmed by 0 bases and 10 bases, with 15 bases remaining between them. CDR3 DNA: TGTGCCAGCAGTTACTCCCACGGGACCTCAATCTACACCTTC. Residues: CASSYSHGTSIYTF.

Of note for this clonotype: The junction and the germline gene differ at one end; a read error may be behind it. The chain carries TRBV10-3 and TRBJ1-5, with D possibly matching TRBD1 (5 bases). CDR1 ENHRY and CDR2 SYGVKD come from the germline V gene. The CDR3 consists of 12 residues. The DNA of the CDR3 is TGTGCCATCGGTGAGGGGAATCAGCCCCAGCATTTT. Protein: CAIGEGNQPQHF.

The V call is TRBV27, the J call TRBJ2-5, with no clear D. This CDR3 is 13 amino acids long. Trimming cost V 6 bases and J 1 base, with 9 bases left between them. CDR1 MNHEY and CDR2 SMNVEV come from the germline V gene (reference sequence). The CDR3 here is CASSTAAQETQYF. Written as DNA, the CDR3 is TGTGCCAGCAGCACCGCAGCCCAAGAGACCCAGTACTTC.

The J gene is TRBJ2-2, the V gene TRBV25-1; D gene ambiguous. The CDR3 has 16 amino acids. Looked up from germline, CDR1 is MGHDK and CDR2 is SYGVNS. Between the trimmed V and J ends, which lost 5 bases and 3 bases, there was a span of 16 bases. The CDR3 DNA is TGTGCCAGCAGTCTTGGGTCCCGTGGGTACACCGGGGAGCTGTTTTTT. Its protein is CASSLGSRGYTGELFF. Looking up the rest from reference TRBV25-1 and TRBJ2-2 gives the full variable domain: EADIYQTPRYLVIGTGKKITLECSQTMGHDKMYWYQQDPGMELHLIHYSYGVNSTEKGDLSSESTVSRIRTEHFPLTLESARPSHTSQYLCASSLGSRGYTGELFFGEGSRLTVL.

This clonotype is a singleton in its sample. At one boundary the junction diverges from the germline segment, which might be a read error. The DNA for the CDR3 is TGTGCCGTCAGTGGGTCGGGACGGCCCTACGAGCAGTTCTTC. It yields the protein CAVSGSGRPYEQFF. This sequence joins TRBV10-3 and TRBJ2-1, with D perhaps given as TRBD1 or TRBD2 (5 bases each). The germline V gene encodes CDR1 ENHRY and CDR2 SYGVKD. This CDR3 has 14 amino acids.

The rearrangement uses TRBV6-1 and TRBJ1-1; 7 bases are a match to TRBD1. This CDR3 region has 15 residues. V lost 4 bases and J lost 1; bases outside the gene matches: 6. Germline CDR1 is MNHNS and CDR2 is SASEGT. The CDR3 spells CASSVMTGQNTEAFF. CDR3 DNA: TGTGCCAGCAGTGTCATGACAGGGCAGAACACTGAAGCTTTCTTT.

The rearrangement links TRBV7-2 to TRBJ2-5; D is undetermined. The V gene lost 1 base and the J gene lost 11 bases, with 20 bases spanning the gap. Germline V gene lookup returns CDR1 SGHTA and CDR2 FQGNSA. The CDR3 runs to 15 residues. CDR3 DNA sequence: TGTGCCAGCAGCTTAGAGCCACAAGTTCACAATGAGCAGTACTTC. Its protein product is CASSLEPQVHNEQYF. Full variable domain (remainder filled in from reference TRBV7-2 and TRBJ2-5): GAGVSQSPSNKVTEKGKDVELRCDPISGHTALYWYRQSLGQGLEFLIYFQGNSAPDKSGLPSDRFSAERTGGSVSTLTIQRTQQEDSAVYLCASSLEPQVHNEQYFGPGTRLLVL.

This clonotype was recorded a few times. The V call is TRBV29-1, the J call TRBJ2-5; no reliable D call. The CDR3 has 10 amino acids. Per germline, CDR1 SQVTM and CDR2 ANQGSEA. Trimming shortened V by 4 bases and J by 11 bases, and 11 bases separated the two germline ends. The DNA for the CDR3 is TGCAGCGTTGCGGTGGCTGAGCAGTACTTC. As protein: CSVAVAEQYF.

The V call is TRBV2, the J call TRBJ1-6; a weak D match, TRBD1 (5 bases). Trimming left V 7 bases short and J 8 bases short, with 12 bases between. This CDR3 is 13 amino acids long. Per germline, CDR1 SNHLY and CDR2 FYNNEI. The CDR3 region is CASIGERYSPLHF. For the CDR3, the DNA is TGTGCCAGCATAGGGGAACGATATTCACCCCTCCACTTT.